This entry lists 25 T cell receptor beta chains sequenced from one sample in a study of cytomegalovirus exposure and HLA in healthy donors. A multiplex PCR was run with 60 Vbeta primers and 13 Jbeta primers. Generated by immunoSEQ multiplex PCR, the TCRdb table keeps only in-frame clones and is missing some. The sample includes under 110,000 clones, under 85% of them seen just once. Sequencing input: PBMCs. The origin of the receptors is a man in his forties in good health and CMV-seronegative.

This clone has just one count. The J gene is TRBJ2-5, the V gene TRBV5-4, with 8 bases fitting TRBD2. V lost 2 bases to trimming and J lost 5 bases; unmatched junction nucleotides: 11. This CDR3 is built from 16 residues. The germline gives CDR1 SGHNT, CDR2 YYREEE (reference sequence). CDR3 protein: CASSFGAGGNGETQYF. DNA of the CDR3: TGTGCCAGCAGCTTTGGTGCGGGGGGTAATGGGGAGACCCAGTACTTC.

The table lists this clone with a count of one. This chain links TRBV5-1 with TRBJ2-2; D might be TRBD2 (5 bases). Trimming removed 3 bases at V and 6 bases at J, with 9 bases between. The CDR3 contains 13 residues. Germline CDR1 SGHRS, CDR2 YFSETQ. CDR3 protein: CASSSSDSGELFF. In nucleotides, the CDR3 is TGCGCCAGCAGCTCCTCGGACTCCGGGGAGCTGTTTTTT.

The chain carries TRBV2 and TRBJ1-1; perhaps TRBD1 as D (5 bases). CDR1 and CDR2 (germline): SNHLY, FYNNEI. This CDR3 has 14 amino acids. Trimming took 7 bases from V and 0 from J, leaving 12 bases between them. CDR3 in amino acids: CASINGGMNTEAFF. The CDR3 DNA reads TGTGCCAGCATTAACGGGGGAATGAACACTGAAGCTTTCTTT. Full variable domain (outside the CDR3, taken from reference TRBV2 and TRBJ1-1): EPEVTQTPSHQVTQMGQEVILRCVPISNHLYFYWYRQILGQKVEFLVSFYNNEISEKSEIFDDQFSVERPDGSNFTLKIRSTKLEDSAMYFCASINGGMNTEAFFGQGTRLTVV.

V usage is TRBV10-3 and J usage is TRBJ2-1; 10 bases fit TRBD1. There are 14 residues in the CDR3. CDR1 ENHRY and CDR2 SYGVKD come from the germline V gene. V shed 7 bases and J 7 bases; nucleotides not matched to a gene: 7. The CDR3 sequence is CAITRDRGQNEQFF. Written as DNA, the CDR3 is TGTGCCATCACTCGGGACAGGGGACAAAATGAGCAGTTCTTC.

This chain joins TRBV10-3 and TRBJ2-3; possibly TRBD1 for D (6 bases). V was shortened by 6 bases and J by 3 bases, with 10 bases between the two germline ends. From germline, CDR1 is ENHRY and CDR2 SYGVKD. This CDR3 contains 13 residues. Written as DNA, the CDR3 is TGTGCCATCAGCTCAGGGGATACAGATACGCAGTATTTT. It yields the protein CAISSGDTDTQYF.

CDR3 DNA: TGTGCCAGCTCACCAGGGACACTCAACTACGAGCAGTACGTC. Translation: CASSPGTLNYEQYV. V usage is TRBV18 and J usage is TRBJ2-7; D possibly corresponds to TRBD1 (6 bases). The CDR3 is 14 residues long. In germline, CDR1 is KGHSH, CDR2 LQKENI. V was clipped by 2 bases and J by 3 bases, with 11 bases between them.

The J gene is TRBJ2-1, the V gene TRBV15; 11 nucleotides align to TRBD2. Losses at the gene ends were 0 bases for V and 8 bases for J; bases not matched to a gene: 6. This CDR3 spans 16 amino acids. Germline CDR1 is LNHNV and CDR2 is YYDKDF (reference sequence). CDR3 in DNA: TGTGCCACCAGCAGAGATTTGACTAGCGGGGTGTATGAGCAGTTCTTC. Translation: CATSRDLTSGVYEQFF.

This clone occurred a few times. The chain is built from TRBV5-1 and TRBJ1-4, with 12 bases that match TRBD1. The CDR3 has 15 residues. Per the germline V gene, CDR1 is SGHRS and CDR2 is YFSETQ. V was clipped by 0 bases and J by 7 bases; unmatched bases: 1. The chain's CDR3 is CASSLAGQGAEKLFF. CDR3 DNA: TGCGCCAGCAGCTTGGCGGGACAGGGGGCTGAAAAACTGTTTTTT.

CDR3 amino acids: CASSPGTSGGYTDTQYF. The CDR3 DNA sequence: TGTGCCAGCAGCCCTGGGACTAGCGGGGGGTACACAGATACGCAGTATTTT. The chain has TRBV7-8 and TRBJ2-3; 15 positions agree with TRBD2. This CDR3 has 17 residues. Germline CDR1 is SGHVS and CDR2 is FQNEAQ. V was clipped by 5 bases and J by 2 bases; unmatched bases: 5.

The V and J genes are TRBV5-1 and TRBJ1-2; possible D gene TRBD1, 6 bases. Deletions cut 4 bases from V and 8 bases from J, with 21 bases between. Germline CDR1 reads SGHRS; CDR2 reads YFSETQ. This CDR3 spans 15 amino acids. CDR3 sequence: CASSPTTGTLGGYTF. CDR3 sequence (DNA): TGCGCCAGCAGCCCCACGACAGGAACACTGGGCGGCTACACCTTC.

The chain combines TRBV5-4 with TRBJ2-5, with 9 bases aligning to TRBD2. The germline gives CDR1 SGHNT, CDR2 YYREEE (reference sequence). This CDR3 has 15 amino acids. V lost 0 bases and J lost 5; bases outside the gene matches: 5. CDR3 protein: CASSLALAGSETQYF. CDR3 DNA sequence: TGTGCCAGCAGCTTGGCGCTAGCGGGGTCCGAGACCCAGTACTTC. Full variable domain (rest looked up from reference TRBV5-4 and TRBJ2-5): ETGVTQSPTHLIKTRGQQVTLRCSSQSGHNTVSWYQQALGQGPQFIFQYYREEENGRGNFPPRFSGLQFPNYSSELNVNALELDDSALYLCASSLALAGSETQYFGPGTRLLVL.

This clone was detected only a few times. The chain couples TRBV7-8 to TRBJ2-7; 7 positions match TRBD1. The CDR3 is 14 amino acids. Unmatched junction bases numbered 4, after V lost 2 bases and J lost 3 bases. The germline V gene encodes CDR1 SGHVS and CDR2 FQNEAQ. CDR3 DNA sequence: TGTGCCAGCAGCTTATATGGGGACAGCTACGAGCAGTACGTC. As protein: CASSLYGDSYEQYV.

This chain links TRBV2 with TRBJ1-5; D not resolved. V was clipped by 2 bases and J by 3 bases, with 5 bases between them. CDR1 and CDR2 (germline): SNHLY, FYNNEI. The CDR3 extends over 13 amino acids. The CDR3 region has the DNA TGTGCCAGCAGTGAATCCTCCAATCAGCCCCAGCATTTT. Its protein product is CASSESSNQPQHF.

Remarks on this clone: The same CDR3 is also encoded by other DNA sequences in this sample. The gene calls are TRBV20-1 and TRBJ1-4; D is perhaps TRBD1 (6 bases). V was trimmed by 6 bases and J by 7 bases, leaving 9 bases between them. CDR3 length: 11 amino acids. Germline CDR1 and CDR2: DFQATT and SNEGSKA (reference sequence). CDR3 sequence reads: CSARTVEKLFF. The CDR3 DNA sequence: TGCAGTGCACGGACAGTTGAAAAACTGTTTTTT.

The chain uses TRBV18 and TRBJ1-1, with TRBD1 as a possible D gene (6 bases). Germline CDR1 is KGHSH and CDR2 is LQKENI. V was trimmed by 4 bases and J by 4 bases, leaving 16 bases between them. This CDR3 spans 15 amino acids. DNA for the CDR3: TGTGCCAGCTCACAGTACAGGGATTTGAGCACTGAAGCTTTCTTT. Residues: CASSQYRDLSTEAFF.

The chain carries TRBV6-1 and TRBJ1-4; 10 bases align to TRBD1. V shed 8 bases and J 5 bases; nucleotides not matched to a gene: 5. CDR1 MNHNS and CDR2 SASEGT come from the germline V gene. This CDR3 comprises 14 residues. DNA of the CDR3: TGTGCCAGCGGGGGACAGGGGTTAAATGAAAAACTGTTTTTT. It is translated as CASGGQGLNEKLFF.

The chain uses TRBV4-1 and TRBJ2-3, with TRBD1 matching over 9 bases. V gave up 6 bases and J gave up 6 bases; unmatched junction bases: 7. The CDR3 loop spans 14 amino acids. Germline lookup yields CDR1 MGHRA and CDR2 YSYEKL. The CDR3 loop is CASSLQGARDTQYF. CDR3 coding DNA: TGCGCCAGCAGTCTACAGGGGGCGCGGGATACGCAGTATTTT.

CDR3 sequence reads: CASNQGSEAFF. The CDR3 nucleotides read TGTGCCAGCAACCAGGGCTCTGAAGCTTTCTTT. This chain joins TRBV6-1 and TRBJ1-1; possibly TRBD1 for D (5 bases). The V and J ends lost 7 bases and 6 bases respectively, with 9 bases between them. The CDR3 consists of 11 residues. Germline-derived CDR1 and CDR2 are MNHNS and SASEGT.

The chain joins TRBV27 to TRBJ2-5, with TRBD1 matching over 7 bases. The closer fit of TRBJ2-7 to the DNA end suggests the J call may be wrong. In germline, CDR1 is MNHEY, CDR2 SMNVEV (reference sequence). The CDR3 is made up of 14 amino acids. As DNA, the CDR3 is TGTGCCAGCAGTTTGTCGACAGGGATCTACGAGCAGTACTTC. It translates to CASSLSTGIYEQYF.

This clone was detected a few times. The V call is TRBV7-9, the J call TRBJ1-2; 7 bases line up with TRBD1. This CDR3 is built from 15 residues. Germline V lookup: CDR1 SEHNR, CDR2 FQNEAQ (reference sequence). V was clipped by 6 bases and J by 4 bases; unmatched bases: 11. CDR3 coding DNA: TGTGCCAGCAGTCCACCGCCGGGACAGCCCTATGGCTACACCTTC. Translating it yields CASSPPPGQPYGYTF.

V usage is TRBV28 and J usage is TRBJ1-5; the match to TRBD1 covers 8 bases. Trimming took 6 bases from V and 6 from J; bases not matched to a gene: 10. CDR1 and CDR2 from the germline V gene are MDHEN and SYDVKM. CDR3 size: 15 residues. CDR3 coding DNA: TGTGCCAGCAGCCTCCTAACAGGGGGTGGTCAGCCCCAGCATTTT. Amino acid sequence: CASSLLTGGGQPQHF.

This chain connects TRBV5-4 to TRBJ2-5, with TRBD1 matching over 8 bases. This CDR3 spans 14 amino acids. Germline CDR1 and CDR2: SGHNT and YYREEE (reference sequence). V lost 5 bases and J lost 3; bases outside the gene matches: 6. The CDR3, as DNA: TGTGCCAGCAGTTCCAGGACAGGGAAAGAGACCCAGTACTTC. Translated, it gives CASSSRTGKETQYF.

This chain links TRBV4-3 with TRBJ2-3; weak D call: TRBD2 (5 bases). Germline assignment: CDR1 LGHNA and CDR2 YSLEER. This CDR3 region has 18 residues. Trimming shortened V by 0 bases and J by 3 bases, and 19 bases separated the two germline ends. The CDR3 nucleotides are TGCGCCAGCAGCCAAGATATCCCCGTCGGGGTTCGTACAGATACGCAGTATTTT. Its protein is CASSQDIPVGVRTDTQYF.

The genes are TRBV28 and TRBJ1-3; D not certain. The CDR3 sequence is 16 residues long. V shed 2 bases and J shed 3 bases, with 14 bases lying between them. CDR1 and CDR2 from the germline V gene are MDHEN and SYDVKM. CDR3 sequence reads: CASSLDPGAYGNTIYF. The CDR3 DNA reads TGTGCCAGCAGTTTAGACCCGGGTGCTTATGGAAACACCATATATTTT.

The rearrangement joins TRBV7-2 to TRBJ2-3, with 11 bases lining up with TRBD2. V was pared by 2 bases and J by 5 bases, with 3 bases of the junction left unmatched. This CDR3 region has 15 residues. Germline V gene data show CDR1 as SGHTA and CDR2 as FQGNSA. The CDR3 is CASSLFTSGGDTQYF. The CDR3 DNA reads TGTGCCAGCAGCTTATTTACTAGCGGGGGAGATACGCAGTATTTT. Variable domain in full (rest from reference TRBV7-2 and TRBJ2-3): GAGVSQSPSNKVTEKGKDVELRCDPISGHTALYWYRQSLGQGLEFLIYFQGNSAPDKSGLPSDRFSAERTGGSVSTLTIQRTQQEDSAVYLCASSLFTSGGDTQYFGPGTRLTVL.